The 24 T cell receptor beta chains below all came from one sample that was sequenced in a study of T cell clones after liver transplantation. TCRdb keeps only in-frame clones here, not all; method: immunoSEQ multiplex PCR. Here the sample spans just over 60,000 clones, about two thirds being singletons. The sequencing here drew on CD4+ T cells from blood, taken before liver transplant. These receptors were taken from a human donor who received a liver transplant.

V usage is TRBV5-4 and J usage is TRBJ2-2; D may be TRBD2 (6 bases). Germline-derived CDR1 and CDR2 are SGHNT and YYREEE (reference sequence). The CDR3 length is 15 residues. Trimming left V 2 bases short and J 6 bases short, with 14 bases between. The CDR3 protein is CASSFGTAGPGELFF. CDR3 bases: TGTGCCAGCAGCTTTGGGACCGCGGGGCCCGGGGAGCTGTTTTTT.

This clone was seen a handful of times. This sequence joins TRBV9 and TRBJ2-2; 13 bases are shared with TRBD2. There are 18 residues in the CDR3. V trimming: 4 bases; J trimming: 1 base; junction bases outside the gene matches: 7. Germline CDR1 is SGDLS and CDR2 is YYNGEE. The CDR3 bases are TGTGCCAGCAGCTCGAGGACTAGCGGGGGTCTGAACACCGGGGAGCTGTTTTTT. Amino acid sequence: CASSSRTSGGLNTGELFF.

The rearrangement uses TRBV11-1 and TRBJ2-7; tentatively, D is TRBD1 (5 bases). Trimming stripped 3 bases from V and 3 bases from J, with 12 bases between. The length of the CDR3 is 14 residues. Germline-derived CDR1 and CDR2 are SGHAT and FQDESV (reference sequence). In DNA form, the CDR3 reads TGTGCCAGCAGCTTCGGTGACAGCCGCTACGAGCAGTACTTC. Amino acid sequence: CASSFGDSRYEQYF.

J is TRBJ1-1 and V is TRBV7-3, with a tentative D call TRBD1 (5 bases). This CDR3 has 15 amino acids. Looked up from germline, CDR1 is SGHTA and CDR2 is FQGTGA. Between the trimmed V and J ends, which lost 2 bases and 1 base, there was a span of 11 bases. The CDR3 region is CASSLESGGNTEAFF. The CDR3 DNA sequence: TGTGCCAGCAGCTTAGAGTCGGGGGGGAACACTGAAGCTTTCTTT. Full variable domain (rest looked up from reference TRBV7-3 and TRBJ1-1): GAGVSQTPSNKVTEKGKYVELRCDPISGHTALYWYRQSLGQGPEFLIYFQGTGAADDSGLPNDRFFAVRPEGSVSTLKIQRTERGDSAVYLCASSLESGGNTEAFFGQGTRLTVV.

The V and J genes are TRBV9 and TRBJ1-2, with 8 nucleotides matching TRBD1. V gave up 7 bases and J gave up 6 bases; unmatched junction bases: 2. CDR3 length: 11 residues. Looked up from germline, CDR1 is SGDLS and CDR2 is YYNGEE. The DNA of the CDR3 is TGTGCCAGCGACAGGGGAAATGGCTACACCTTC. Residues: CASDRGNGYTF.

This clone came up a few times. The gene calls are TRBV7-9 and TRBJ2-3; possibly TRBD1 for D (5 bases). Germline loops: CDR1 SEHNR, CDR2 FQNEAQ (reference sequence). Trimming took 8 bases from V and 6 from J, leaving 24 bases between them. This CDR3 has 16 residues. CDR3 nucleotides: TGTGCCAGCTTAACATGGAAAGGGCAGGGTCCCGATACGCAGTATTTT. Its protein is CASLTWKGQGPDTQYF.

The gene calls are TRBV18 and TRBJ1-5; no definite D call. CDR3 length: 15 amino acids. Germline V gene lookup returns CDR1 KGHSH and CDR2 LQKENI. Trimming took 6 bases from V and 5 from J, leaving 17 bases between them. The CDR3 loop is CASSLSRREDQPQHF. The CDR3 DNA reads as TGTGCCAGCTCTCTAAGTCGGAGGGAGGATCAGCCCCAGCATTTT.

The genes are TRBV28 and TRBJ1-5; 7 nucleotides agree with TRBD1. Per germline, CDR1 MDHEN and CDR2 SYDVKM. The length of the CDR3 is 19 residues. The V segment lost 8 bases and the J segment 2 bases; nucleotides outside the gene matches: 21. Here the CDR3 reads CASSTMAGQWKSGNQPQHF. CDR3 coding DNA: TGTGCCAGCTCTACTATGGCGGGACAGTGGAAGAGTGGCAATCAGCCCCAGCATTTT. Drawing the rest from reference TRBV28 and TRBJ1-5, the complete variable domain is DVKVTQSSRYLVKRTGEKVFLECVQDMDHENMFWYRQDPGLGLRLIYFSYDVKMKEKGDIPEGYSVSREKKERFSLILESASTNQTSMYLCASSTMAGQWKSGNQPQHFGDGTRLSIL.

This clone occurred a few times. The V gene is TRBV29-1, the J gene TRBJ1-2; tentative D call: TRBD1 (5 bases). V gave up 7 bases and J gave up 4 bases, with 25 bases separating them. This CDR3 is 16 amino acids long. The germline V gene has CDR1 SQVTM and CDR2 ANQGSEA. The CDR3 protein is CSADDSLGTGGYGYTF. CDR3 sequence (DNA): TGCAGCGCCGATGACTCCCTTGGGACCGGGGGCTATGGCTACACCTTC.

Written as DNA, the CDR3 is TGTGCCAGTAGTCGACGGGACAGCATAAACTATGGCTACACCTTC. Translated: CASSRRDSINYGYTF. This rearrangement joins TRBV19 to TRBJ1-2, with TRBD1 identical over 7 bases. V shed 5 bases and J 2 bases; nucleotides not matched to a gene: 8. CDR3 length: 15 amino acids. Germline-derived CDR1 and CDR2 are LNHDA and SQIVND (reference sequence).

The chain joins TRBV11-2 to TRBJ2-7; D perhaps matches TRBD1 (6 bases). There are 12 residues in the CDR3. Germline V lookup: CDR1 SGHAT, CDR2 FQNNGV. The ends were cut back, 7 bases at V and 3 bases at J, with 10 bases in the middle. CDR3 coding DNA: TGTGCCAGCACCCTACAGGGCTACGAGCAGTACTTC. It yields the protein CASTLQGYEQYF.

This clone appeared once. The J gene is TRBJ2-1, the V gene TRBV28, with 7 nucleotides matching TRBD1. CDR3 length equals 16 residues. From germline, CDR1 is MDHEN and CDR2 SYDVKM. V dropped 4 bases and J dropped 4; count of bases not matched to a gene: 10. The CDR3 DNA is TGTGCCAGCAGTTCCACCAGGACAGGAGGATACAATGAGCAGTTCTTC. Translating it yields CASSSTRTGGYNEQFF.

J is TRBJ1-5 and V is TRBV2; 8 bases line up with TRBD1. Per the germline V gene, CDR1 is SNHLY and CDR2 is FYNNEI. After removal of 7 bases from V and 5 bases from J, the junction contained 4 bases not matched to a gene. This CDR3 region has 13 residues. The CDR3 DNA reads TGTGCCAGCAAGGGACAGGAATATCAGCCCCAGCATTTT. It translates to CASKGQEYQPQHF.

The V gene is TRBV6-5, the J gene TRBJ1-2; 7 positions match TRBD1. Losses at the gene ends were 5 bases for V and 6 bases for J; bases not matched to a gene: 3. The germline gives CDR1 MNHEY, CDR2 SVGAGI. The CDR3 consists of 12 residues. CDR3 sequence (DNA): TGTGCCAGCAGTCAGACAGGGCATGGCTACACCTTC. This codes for CASSQTGHGYTF.

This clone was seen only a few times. The CDR3 nucleotides read TGTGCCAGCAGCTTTGGGAGCTCTGGGGCCAACGTCCTGACTTTC. This gives the protein CASSFGSSGANVLTF. This chain joins TRBV11-2 and TRBJ2-6, with D perhaps TRBD2 (5 bases). CDR1 SGHAT and CDR2 FQNNGV come from the germline V gene. Deletions cut 3 bases from V and 0 bases from J, with 6 bases between. The CDR3 consists of 15 residues.

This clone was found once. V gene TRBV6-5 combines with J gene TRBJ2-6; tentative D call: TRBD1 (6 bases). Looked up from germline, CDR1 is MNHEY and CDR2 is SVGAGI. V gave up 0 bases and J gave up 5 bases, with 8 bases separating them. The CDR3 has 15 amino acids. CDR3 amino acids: CASSYSGARANVLTF. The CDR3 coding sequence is TGTGCCAGCAGTTACTCGGGGGCGCGGGCCAACGTCCTGACTTTC.

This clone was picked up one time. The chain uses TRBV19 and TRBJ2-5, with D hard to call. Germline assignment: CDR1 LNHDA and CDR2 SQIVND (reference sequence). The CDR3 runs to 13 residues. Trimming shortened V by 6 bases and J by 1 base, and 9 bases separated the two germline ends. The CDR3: CASSPPGQETQYF. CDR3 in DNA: TGTGCCAGTAGCCCCCCCGGCCAAGAGACCCAGTACTTC.

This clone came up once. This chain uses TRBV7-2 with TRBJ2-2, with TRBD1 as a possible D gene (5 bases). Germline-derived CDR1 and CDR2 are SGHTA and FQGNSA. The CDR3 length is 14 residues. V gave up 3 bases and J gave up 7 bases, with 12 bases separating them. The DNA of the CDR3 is TGTGCCAGCAGCTTTCAGGGTTCCGGCGGGGAGCTGTTTTTT. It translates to CASSFQGSGGELFF.

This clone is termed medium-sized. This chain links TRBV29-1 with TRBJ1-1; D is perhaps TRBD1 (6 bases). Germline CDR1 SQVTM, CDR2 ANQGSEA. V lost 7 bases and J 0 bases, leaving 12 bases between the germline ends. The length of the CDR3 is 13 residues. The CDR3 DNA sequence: TGCAGCGGGGGGCGTGGTCTGAACACTGAAGCTTTCTTT. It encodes CSGGRGLNTEAFF. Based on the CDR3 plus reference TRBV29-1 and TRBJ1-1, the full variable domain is SAVISQKPSRDICQRGTSLTIQCQVDSQVTMMFWYRQQPGQSLTLIATANQGSEATYESGFVIDKFPISRPNLTFSTLTVSNMSPEDSSIYLCSGGRGLNTEAFFGQGTRLTVV.

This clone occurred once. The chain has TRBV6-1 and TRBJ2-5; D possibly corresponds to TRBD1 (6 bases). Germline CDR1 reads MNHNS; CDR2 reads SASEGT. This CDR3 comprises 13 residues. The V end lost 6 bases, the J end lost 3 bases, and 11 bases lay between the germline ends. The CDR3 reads CASSLTGKETQYF. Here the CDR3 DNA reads TGTGCCAGCAGCCTTACAGGGAAAGAGACCCAGTACTTC.

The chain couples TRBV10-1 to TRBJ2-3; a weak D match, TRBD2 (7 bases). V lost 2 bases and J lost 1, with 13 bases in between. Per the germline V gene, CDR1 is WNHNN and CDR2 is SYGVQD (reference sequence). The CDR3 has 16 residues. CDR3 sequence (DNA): TGCGCCAGCAGTGAGCGGCGGGGGCTCCGCACAGATACGCAGTATTTT. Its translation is CASSERRGLRTDTQYF.

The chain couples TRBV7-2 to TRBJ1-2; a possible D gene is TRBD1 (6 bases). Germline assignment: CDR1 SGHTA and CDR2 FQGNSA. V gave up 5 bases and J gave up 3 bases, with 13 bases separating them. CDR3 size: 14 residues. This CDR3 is CASSPRGADYGYTF. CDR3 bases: TGTGCCAGCAGCCCCCGGGGGGCGGACTATGGCTACACCTTC.

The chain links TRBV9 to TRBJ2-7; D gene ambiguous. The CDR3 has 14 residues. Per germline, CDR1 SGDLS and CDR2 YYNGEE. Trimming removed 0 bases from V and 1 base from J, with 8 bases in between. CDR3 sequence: CASSVDGRSYEQYF. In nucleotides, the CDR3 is TGTGCCAGCAGCGTAGATGGTAGATCCTACGAGCAGTACTTC.

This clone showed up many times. This chain's CDR3 is CASSTRTGMGYGYTF. The CDR3 DNA sequence: TGTGCCAGCAGTACCAGGACCGGGATGGGCTATGGCTACACCTTC. The V call is TRBV6-6, the J call TRBJ1-2; D is undetermined. The ends were cut back, 5 bases at V and 4 bases at J, with 17 bases in the middle. This CDR3 comprises 15 residues. CDR1 is MNHNY and CDR2 is SVGAGI in the germline V gene (reference sequence).